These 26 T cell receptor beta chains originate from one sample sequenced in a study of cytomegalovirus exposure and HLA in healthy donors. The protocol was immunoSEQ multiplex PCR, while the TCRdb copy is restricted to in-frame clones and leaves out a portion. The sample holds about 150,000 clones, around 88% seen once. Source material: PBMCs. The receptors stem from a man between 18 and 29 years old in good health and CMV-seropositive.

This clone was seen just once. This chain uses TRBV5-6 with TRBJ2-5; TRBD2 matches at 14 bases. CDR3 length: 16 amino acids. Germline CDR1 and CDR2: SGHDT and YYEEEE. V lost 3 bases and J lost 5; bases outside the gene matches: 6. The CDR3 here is CASSYGLAGGGETQYF. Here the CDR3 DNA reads TGTGCCAGCAGCTATGGACTAGCGGGAGGTGGGGAGACCCAGTACTTC.

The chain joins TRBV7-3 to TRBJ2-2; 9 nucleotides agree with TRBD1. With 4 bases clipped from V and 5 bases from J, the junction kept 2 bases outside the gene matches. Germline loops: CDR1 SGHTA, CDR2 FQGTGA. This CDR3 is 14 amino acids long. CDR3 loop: CASSSGQGTGELFF. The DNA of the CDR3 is TGTGCCAGCAGCTCGGGACAGGGTACCGGGGAGCTGTTTTTT.

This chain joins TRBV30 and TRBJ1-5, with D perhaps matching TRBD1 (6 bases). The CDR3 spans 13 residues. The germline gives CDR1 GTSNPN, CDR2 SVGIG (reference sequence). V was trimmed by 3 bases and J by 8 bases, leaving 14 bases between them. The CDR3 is CAWSVGGTKPQHF. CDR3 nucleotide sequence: TGTGCCTGGAGCGTAGGGGGAACTAAGCCCCAGCATTTT.

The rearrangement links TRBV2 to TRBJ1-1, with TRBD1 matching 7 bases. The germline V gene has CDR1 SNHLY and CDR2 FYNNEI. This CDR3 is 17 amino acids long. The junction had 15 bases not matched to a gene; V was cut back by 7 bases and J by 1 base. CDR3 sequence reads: CASIPPPGGGRNTEAFF. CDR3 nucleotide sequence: TGTGCCAGCATCCCCCCGCCAGGGGGTGGTAGGAACACTGAAGCTTTCTTT. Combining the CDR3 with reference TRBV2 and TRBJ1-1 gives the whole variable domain EPEVTQTPSHQVTQMGQEVILRCVPISNHLYFYWYRQILGQKVEFLVSFYNNEISEKSEIFDDQFSVERPDGSNFTLKIRSTKLEDSAMYFCASIPPPGGGRNTEAFFGQGTRLTVV.

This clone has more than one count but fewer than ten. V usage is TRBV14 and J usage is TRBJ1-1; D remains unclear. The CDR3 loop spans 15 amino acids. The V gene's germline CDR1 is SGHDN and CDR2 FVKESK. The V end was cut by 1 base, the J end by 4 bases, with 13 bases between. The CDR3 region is CASSQGVSGFTEAFF. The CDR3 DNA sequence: TGTGCCAGCAGCCAAGGCGTTTCCGGGTTCACTGAAGCTTTCTTT.

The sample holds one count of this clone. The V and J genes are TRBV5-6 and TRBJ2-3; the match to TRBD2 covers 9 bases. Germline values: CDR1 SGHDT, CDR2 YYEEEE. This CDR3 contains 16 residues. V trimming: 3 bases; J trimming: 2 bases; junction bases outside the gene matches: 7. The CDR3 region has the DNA TGTGCCAGCAGCTCCTTAGCGGGGGAATACACAGATACGCAGTATTTT. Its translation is CASSSLAGEYTDTQYF.

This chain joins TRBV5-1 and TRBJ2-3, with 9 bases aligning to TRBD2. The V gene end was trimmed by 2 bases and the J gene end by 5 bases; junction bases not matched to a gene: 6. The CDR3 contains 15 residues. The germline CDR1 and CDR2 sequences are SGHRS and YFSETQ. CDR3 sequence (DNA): TGCGCCAGCAGCTTTAGCGGGAGCAGGGTAGATACGCAGTATTTT. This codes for CASSFSGSRVDTQYF.

The CDR3 DNA reads TGTGCCAGCAGCTTATACCAGGGAAACTCCTACGAGCAGTACTTC. This translates into CASSLYQGNSYEQYF. The chain couples TRBV7-9 to TRBJ2-7; perhaps TRBD1 as D (5 bases). Per germline, CDR1 SEHNR and CDR2 FQNEAQ (reference sequence). CDR3 size: 15 residues. With 2 bases removed from V and 0 bases from J, the gap between germline ends came to 11 bases.

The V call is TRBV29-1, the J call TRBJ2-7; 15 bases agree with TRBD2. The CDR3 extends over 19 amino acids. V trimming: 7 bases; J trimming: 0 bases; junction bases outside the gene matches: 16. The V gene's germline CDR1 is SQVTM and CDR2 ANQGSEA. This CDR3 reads CSARTSGRAGSRNSYEQYF. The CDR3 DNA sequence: TGCAGCGCAAGGACTAGCGGGAGGGCCGGGTCCCGTAACTCCTACGAGCAGTACTTC.

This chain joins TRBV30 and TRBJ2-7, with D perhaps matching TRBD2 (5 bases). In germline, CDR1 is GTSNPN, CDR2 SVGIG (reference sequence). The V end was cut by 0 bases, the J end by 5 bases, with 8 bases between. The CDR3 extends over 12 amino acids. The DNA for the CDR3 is TGTGCCTGGAGTGTTACGGGGAACGAGCAGTACTTC. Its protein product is CAWSVTGNEQYF.

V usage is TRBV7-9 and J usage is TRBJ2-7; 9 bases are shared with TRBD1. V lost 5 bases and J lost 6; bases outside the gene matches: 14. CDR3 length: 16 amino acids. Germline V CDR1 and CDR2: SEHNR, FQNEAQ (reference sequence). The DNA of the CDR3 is TGTGCCAGCAGCCTAACACTGACCGGGACAGGGAGCGAGCAGTACTTC. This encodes CASSLTLTGTGSEQYF. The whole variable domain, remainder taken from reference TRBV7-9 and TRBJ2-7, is DTGVSQNPRHKITKRGQNVTFRCDPISEHNRLYWYRQTLGQGPEFLTYFQNEAQLEKSRLLSDRFSAERPKGSFSTLEIQRTEQGDSAMYLCASSLTLTGTGSEQYFGPGTRLTVT.

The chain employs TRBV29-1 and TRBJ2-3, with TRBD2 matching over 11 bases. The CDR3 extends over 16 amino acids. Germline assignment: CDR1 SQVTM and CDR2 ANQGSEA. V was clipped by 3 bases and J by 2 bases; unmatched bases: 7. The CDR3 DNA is TGCAGCGTTGAGGGTGGGACTAGCGGAGACACAGATACGCAGTATTTT. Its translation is CSVEGGTSGDTDTQYF.

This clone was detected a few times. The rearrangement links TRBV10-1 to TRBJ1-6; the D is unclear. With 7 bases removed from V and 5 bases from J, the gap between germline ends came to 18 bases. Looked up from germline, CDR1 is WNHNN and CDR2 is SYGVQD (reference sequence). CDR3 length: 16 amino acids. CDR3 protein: CASKKERCGNNSPLHF. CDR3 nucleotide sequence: TGCGCCAGCAAAAAAGAGCGGTGTGGGAATAATTCACCCCTCCACTTT.

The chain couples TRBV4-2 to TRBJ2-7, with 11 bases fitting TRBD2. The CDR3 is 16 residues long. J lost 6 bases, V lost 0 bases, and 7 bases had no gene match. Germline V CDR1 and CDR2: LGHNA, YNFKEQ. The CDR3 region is CASSQDKVLAGVEQYF. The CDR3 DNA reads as TGTGCCAGCAGCCAAGATAAAGTACTAGCGGGGGTCGAGCAGTACTTC.

Written as DNA, the CDR3 is TGCGCCAGCAGCCGAGTACAGGGCTCCTCTAACTATGGCTACACCTTC. It translates to CASSRVQGSSNYGYTF. The rearrangement joins TRBV4-3 to TRBJ1-2, with a possible D match to TRBD1 (6 bases). Germline assignment: CDR1 LGHNA and CDR2 YSLEER. CDR3 length equals 16 residues. The V and J ends lost 4 bases and 0 bases respectively, with 15 bases between them.

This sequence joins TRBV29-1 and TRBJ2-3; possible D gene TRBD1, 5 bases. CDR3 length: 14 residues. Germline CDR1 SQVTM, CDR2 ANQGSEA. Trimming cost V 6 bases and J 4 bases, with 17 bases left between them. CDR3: CSVSPAGKSDTQYF. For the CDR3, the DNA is TGCAGCGTGTCGCCGGCAGGGAAGTCAGATACGCAGTATTTT.

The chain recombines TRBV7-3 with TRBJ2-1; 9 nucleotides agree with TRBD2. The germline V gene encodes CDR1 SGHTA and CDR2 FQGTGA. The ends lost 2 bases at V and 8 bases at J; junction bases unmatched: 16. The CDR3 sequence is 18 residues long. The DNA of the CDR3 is TGTGCCAGCAGCTTATCCCCGGGGAGTAGCGGGAGAAGCGATGAGCAGTTCTTC. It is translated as CASSLSPGSSGRSDEQFF.

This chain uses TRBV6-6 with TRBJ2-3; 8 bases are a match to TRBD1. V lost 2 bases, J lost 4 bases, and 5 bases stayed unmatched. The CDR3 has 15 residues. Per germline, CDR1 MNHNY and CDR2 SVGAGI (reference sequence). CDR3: CASSYLDRGADTQYF. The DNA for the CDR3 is TGTGCCAGCAGTTACCTAGACAGGGGCGCAGATACGCAGTATTTT.

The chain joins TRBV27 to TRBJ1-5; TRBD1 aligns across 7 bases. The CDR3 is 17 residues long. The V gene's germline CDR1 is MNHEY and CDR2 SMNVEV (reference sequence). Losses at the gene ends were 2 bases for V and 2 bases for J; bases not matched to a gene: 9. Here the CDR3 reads CASSLKGDSSGNQPQHF. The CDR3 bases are TGTGCCAGCAGTTTAAAGGGGGACAGTTCCGGCAATCAGCCCCAGCATTTT.

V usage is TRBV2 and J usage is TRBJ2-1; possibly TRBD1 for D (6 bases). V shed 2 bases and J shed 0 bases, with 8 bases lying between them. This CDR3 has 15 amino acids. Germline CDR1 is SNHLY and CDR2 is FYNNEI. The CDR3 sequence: CASSETDSSYNEQFF. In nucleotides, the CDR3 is TGTGCCAGCAGTGAAACGGACAGCTCCTACAATGAGCAGTTCTTC.

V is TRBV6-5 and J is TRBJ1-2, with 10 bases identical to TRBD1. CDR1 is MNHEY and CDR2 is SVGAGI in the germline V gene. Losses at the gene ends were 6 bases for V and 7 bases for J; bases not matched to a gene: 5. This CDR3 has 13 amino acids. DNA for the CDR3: TGTGCCAGCAGGCCGACAGGGGGCGTTGGCTACACCTTC. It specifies CASRPTGGVGYTF.

CDR3 in amino acids: CASSGQGGNQPQHF. The CDR3 nucleotides are TGTGCCAGCAGCGGACAGGGGGGGAATCAGCCCCAGCATTTT. V gene TRBV7-9 combines with J gene TRBJ1-5; 10 bases agree with TRBD1. Per the germline V gene, CDR1 is SEHNR and CDR2 is FQNEAQ (reference sequence). The CDR3 has 14 residues. V lost 5 bases and J lost 4; bases outside the gene matches: 2.

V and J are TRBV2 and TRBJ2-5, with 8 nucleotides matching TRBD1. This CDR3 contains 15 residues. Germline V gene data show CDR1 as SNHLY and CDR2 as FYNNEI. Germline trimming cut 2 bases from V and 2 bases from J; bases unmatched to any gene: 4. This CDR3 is CASSEYRGEQETQYF. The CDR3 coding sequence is TGTGCCAGCAGTGAATACAGGGGGGAACAAGAGACCCAGTACTTC.

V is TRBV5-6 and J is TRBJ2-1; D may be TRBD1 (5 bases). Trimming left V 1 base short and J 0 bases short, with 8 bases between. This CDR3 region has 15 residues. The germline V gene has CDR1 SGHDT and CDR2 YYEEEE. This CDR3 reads CASSLTGYSYNEQFF. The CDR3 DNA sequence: TGTGCCAGCAGCTTGACAGGTTACTCCTACAATGAGCAGTTCTTC.

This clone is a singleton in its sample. The CDR3 loop reads CASSPDRQLFF. CDR3 nucleotide sequence: TGTGCCAGCAGCCCGGACAGGCAGCTGTTTTTT. The chain recombines TRBV9 with TRBJ2-2, with 7 bases lining up with TRBD1. Germline CDR1 SGDLS, CDR2 YYNGEE. V gave up 4 bases and J gave up 12 bases; unmatched junction bases: 3. The CDR3 covers 11 residues.

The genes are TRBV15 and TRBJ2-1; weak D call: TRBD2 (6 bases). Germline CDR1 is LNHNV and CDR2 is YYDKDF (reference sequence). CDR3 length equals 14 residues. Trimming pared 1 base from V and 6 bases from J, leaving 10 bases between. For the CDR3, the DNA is TGTGCCACCAGCAGAGCCGGGAGTCCCAATGAGCAGTTCTTC. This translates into CATSRAGSPNEQFF.